The present TCR beta chain was sequenced within a study of identical twins. General study results and limits: Less excess twin sharing appeared in beta out-of-frame sequences. A cross-sectional statistical analysis, not follow-up of the same donors, supported the conclusions.

MiXCR, applied by TCRdb to the 5' RACE reads, yields one record per CDR3 protein. The table includes over 550,000 distinct CDR3 sequences, just over 7% detected once. V gave up 3 bases and J gave up 7 bases, with 3 bases separating them. CDR3 size: 11 residues. This clonotype came up many times. The antigen remains unidentified. This sample was shared with a second study, whose subject was yellow fever vaccine responses in identical twins.

The receptor was isolated from a woman aged 18-30 years in good health. V is TRBV12-3 or TRBV12-4 and J is TRBJ2-2; the D is unclear. The sequencing sample was made of PBMCs. The CDR3 DNA follows: TGTGCCAGCAGTTTGGACGGGGAGCTGTTTTTT. It specifies CASSLDGELFF.